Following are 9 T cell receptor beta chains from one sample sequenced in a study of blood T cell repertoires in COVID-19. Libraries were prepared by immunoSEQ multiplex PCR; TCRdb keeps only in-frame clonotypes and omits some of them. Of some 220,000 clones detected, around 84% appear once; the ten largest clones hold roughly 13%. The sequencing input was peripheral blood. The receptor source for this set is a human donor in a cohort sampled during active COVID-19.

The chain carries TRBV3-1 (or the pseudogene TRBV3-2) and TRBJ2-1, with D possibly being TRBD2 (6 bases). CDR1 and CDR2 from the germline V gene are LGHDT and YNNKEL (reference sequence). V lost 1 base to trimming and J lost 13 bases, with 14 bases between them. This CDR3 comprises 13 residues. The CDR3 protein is CASSQGVGDSQFF. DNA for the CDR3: TGTGCCAGCAGCCAAGGTGTAGGGGACTCTCAGTTCTTC.

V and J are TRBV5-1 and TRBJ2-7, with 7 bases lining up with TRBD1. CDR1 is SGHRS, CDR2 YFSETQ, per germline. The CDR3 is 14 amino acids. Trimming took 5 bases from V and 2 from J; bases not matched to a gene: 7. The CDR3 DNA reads TGCGCCAGCAGTGAACAGGGGATAACCTACGAGCAGTACTTC. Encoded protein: CASSEQGITYEQYF.

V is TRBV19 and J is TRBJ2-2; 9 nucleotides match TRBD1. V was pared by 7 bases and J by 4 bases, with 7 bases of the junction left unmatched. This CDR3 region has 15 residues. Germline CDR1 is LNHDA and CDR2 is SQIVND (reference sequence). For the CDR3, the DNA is TGTGCCAGTACCCTAGACAGGGGGAGCACCGGGGAGCTGTTTTTT. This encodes CASTLDRGSTGELFF.

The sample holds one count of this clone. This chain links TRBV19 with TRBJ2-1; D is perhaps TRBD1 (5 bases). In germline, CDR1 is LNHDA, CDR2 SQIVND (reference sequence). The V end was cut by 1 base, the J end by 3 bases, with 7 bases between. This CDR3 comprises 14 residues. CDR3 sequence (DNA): TGTGCCAGTAGTATAGTCAGGGACTACAATGAGCAGTTCTTC. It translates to CASSIVRDYNEQFF.

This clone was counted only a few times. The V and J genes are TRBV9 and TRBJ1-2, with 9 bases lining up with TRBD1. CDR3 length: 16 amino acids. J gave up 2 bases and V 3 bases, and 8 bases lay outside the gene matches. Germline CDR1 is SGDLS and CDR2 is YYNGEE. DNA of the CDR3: TGTGCCAGCAGCGAGAGCCCGGGACAGGGAAACTATGGCTACACCTTC. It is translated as CASSESPGQGNYGYTF.

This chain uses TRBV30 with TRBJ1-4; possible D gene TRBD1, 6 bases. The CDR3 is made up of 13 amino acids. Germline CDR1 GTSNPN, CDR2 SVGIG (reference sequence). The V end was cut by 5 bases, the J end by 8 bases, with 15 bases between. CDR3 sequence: CAWRRGRGEKLFF. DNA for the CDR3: TGTGCCTGGCGAAGGGGGAGAGGGGAAAAACTGTTTTTT. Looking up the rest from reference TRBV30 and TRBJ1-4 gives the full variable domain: SQTIHQWPATLVQPVGSPLSLECTVEGTSNPNLYWYRQAAGRGLQLLFYSVGIGQISSEVPQNLSASRPQDRQFILSSKKLLLSDSGFYLCAWRRGRGEKLFFGSGTQLSVL.

The DNA for the CDR3 is TGCGCCAGCAGCTTGGAGTTCTCAGGGGAGACCCAGTACTTC. This translates into CASSLEFSGETQYF. The chain couples TRBV5-1 to TRBJ2-5; tentative D call: TRBD1 (5 bases). CDR1 is SGHRS and CDR2 is YFSETQ in the germline V gene. Trimming stripped 0 bases from V and 5 bases from J, with 11 bases between. CDR3 length: 14 residues.

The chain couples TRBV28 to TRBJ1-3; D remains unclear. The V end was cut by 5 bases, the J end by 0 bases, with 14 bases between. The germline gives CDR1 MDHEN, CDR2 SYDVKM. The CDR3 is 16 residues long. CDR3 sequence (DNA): TGTGCCAGCAGTACGACACGGTCAAGCTCTGGAAACACCATATATTTT. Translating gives CASSTTRSSSGNTIYF. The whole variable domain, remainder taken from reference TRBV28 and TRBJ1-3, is DVKVTQSSRYLVKRTGEKVFLECVQDMDHENMFWYRQDPGLGLRLIYFSYDVKMKEKGDIPEGYSVSREKKERFSLILESASTNQTSMYLCASSTTRSSSGNTIYFGEGSWLTVV.

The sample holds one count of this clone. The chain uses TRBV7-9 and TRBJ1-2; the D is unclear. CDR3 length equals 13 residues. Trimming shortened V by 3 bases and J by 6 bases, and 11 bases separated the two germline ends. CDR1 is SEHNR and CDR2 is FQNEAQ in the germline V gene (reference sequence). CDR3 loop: CASSLAGSHGYTF. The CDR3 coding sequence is TGTGCCAGCAGCTTGGCGGGGAGTCATGGCTACACCTTC.